Each of the 27 T cell receptor beta chains below was sequenced from the same sample in a study of glioma-infiltrating T cells after dendritic cell vaccination (dated by TCRdb to about 2016). Library prep was done by the immunoSEQ multiplex PCR assay. Sourced from immuneACCESS, this table was stored by TCRdb with only in-frame sequences that have V and J called. A share of the clones is absent; for the studies checked, an unresolved V gene accounts for under half, and the remainder has no known explanation. The sample table shows under 130,000 clones, and roughly 76% are seen once. The ten largest account for less than 15% of the sample. The starting material was blood, obtained before dendritic cell vaccination. These receptors were taken from a human donor with glioblastoma.

This chain uses TRBV18 with TRBJ1-1; 12 nucleotides agree with TRBD1. The junction had 7 bases not matched to a gene; V was cut back by 3 bases and J by 5 bases. The CDR3 has 16 amino acids. Germline assignment: CDR1 KGHSH and CDR2 LQKENI. The CDR3 region has the DNA TGTGCCAGCTCACCTTGGGGACAGGGGGCGGGGACTGAAGCTTTCTTT. Its translation is CASSPWGQGAGTEAFF.

This clone was found many times. Additional DNA sequences in this sample encode the identical CDR3. The rearrangement uses TRBV6-6 and TRBJ1-2, with a possible D match to TRBD1 (5 bases). V was trimmed by 6 bases and J by 4 bases, leaving 9 bases between them. The germline V gene has CDR1 MNHNY and CDR2 SVGAGI (reference sequence). CDR3 length: 12 residues. The CDR3 sequence: CASSPDSYGYTF. In nucleotides, the CDR3 is TGTGCCAGCAGCCCCGACAGCTATGGCTACACCTTC.

The chain recombines TRBV10-1 with TRBJ1-2; D not resolved. Trimming took off 4 bases at V and 4 bases at J, with 10 bases between the two ends. CDR1 is WNHNN, CDR2 SYGVQD, per germline (reference sequence). The CDR3 spans 13 residues. The DNA for the CDR3 is TGCGCCAGCAGTGTACCGGGTGCCTATGGCTACACCTTC. Its translation is CASSVPGAYGYTF.

CDR3 nucleotides: TGTGCCTGGGGACAGGGCACTCAAGAGACCCAGTACTTC. Its protein is CAWGQGTQETQYF. This chain joins TRBV30 and TRBJ2-5; 8 bases match TRBD1. There are 13 residues in the CDR3. CDR1 and CDR2 from the germline V gene are GTSNPN and SVGIG (reference sequence). The V segment lost 5 bases and the J segment 2 bases; nucleotides outside the gene matches: 4.

The V call is TRBV9, the J call TRBJ2-3; D might be TRBD2 (6 bases). From germline, CDR1 is SGDLS and CDR2 YYNGEE. V was pared by 0 bases and J by 0 bases, with 11 bases between. The CDR3 has 16 amino acids. The CDR3 DNA sequence: TGTGCCAGCAGCGTAGATAGCGGCCCAAGCACAGATACGCAGTATTTT. Protein: CASSVDSGPSTDTQYF.

The rearrangement links TRBV30 to TRBJ1-2; no clear D gene. Germline V gives CDR1 GTSNPN, CDR2 SVGIG (reference sequence). Trimming removed 7 bases from V and 3 bases from J, with 12 bases in between. This CDR3 has 12 residues. CDR3 sequence: CAFPGIYYGYTF. CDR3 nucleotides: TGTGCCTTCCCCGGGATTTACTATGGCTACACCTTC.

The CDR3 loop reads CASSDAWAYGYTF. CDR3 nucleotide sequence: TGCGCCAGCAGTGACGCATGGGCTTATGGCTACACCTTC. The V gene is TRBV10-2, the J gene TRBJ1-2; no clear D. Deletions cut 3 bases from V and 5 bases from J, with 10 bases between. This CDR3 contains 13 residues. Germline V gene sequence: CDR1 WSHSY, CDR2 SAAADI.

V is TRBV2 and J is TRBJ2-2, with D possibly matching TRBD2 (7 bases). The CDR3 spans 14 residues. Germline V CDR1 and CDR2: SNHLY, FYNNEI. V lost 5 bases and J lost 6, with 13 bases in between. The CDR3 DNA reads as TGTGCCAGCAGTCTTTTAGGGGGGGCCGGGGAGCTGTTTTTT. Protein sequence: CASSLLGGAGELFF.

This clone was counted between two and nine times. The genes are TRBV6-5 and TRBJ2-7; 7 bases are a match to TRBD2. This CDR3 is 14 amino acids long. With 2 bases clipped from V and 4 bases from J, the junction kept 5 bases outside the gene matches. In germline, CDR1 is MNHEY, CDR2 SVGAGI. The CDR3 sequence: CASSYGGGWYEQYF. CDR3 coding DNA: TGTGCCAGCAGTTACGGCGGGGGTTGGTACGAGCAGTACTTC.

CDR3 nucleotide sequence: TGTGCCAGCAGCTCCAGGGGTGCTGAAGCTTTCTTT. Its translation is CASSSRGAEAFF. The chain has TRBV7-9 and TRBJ1-1, with D perhaps TRBD1 (6 bases). Per germline, CDR1 SEHNR and CDR2 FQNEAQ (reference sequence). The CDR3 covers 12 residues. The V end was cut by 4 bases, the J end by 6 bases, with 9 bases between.

In this sample, this clone turned up a few times. The genes are TRBV5-6 and TRBJ1-1, with D possibly matching TRBD1 (5 bases). The V end was cut by 3 bases, the J end by 2 bases, with 8 bases between. This CDR3 comprises 13 residues. Germline lookup yields CDR1 SGHDT and CDR2 YYEEEE. The CDR3 DNA reads TGTGCCAGCAGCTCGACAGTTAACACTGAAGCTTTCTTT. It is translated as CASSSTVNTEAFF.

Of note for this clone: One end of the junction fails to match germline, which may point to a read error. The rearrangement joins TRBV10-3 to TRBJ2-3; tentatively, D is TRBD2 (6 bases). The CDR3 covers 15 residues. Germline V gene lookup returns CDR1 ENHRY and CDR2 SYGVKD. The CDR3 loop reads CAISVEGSSTDTQYF. The CDR3 DNA is TGCGCCATCAGTGTGGAGGGGTCTAGCACAGATACGCAGTATTTT.

The rearrangement joins TRBV11-1 to TRBJ1-1, with 7 bases fitting TRBD1. The CDR3 is 14 residues long. J gave up 3 bases and V 6 bases, and 7 bases lay outside the gene matches. The germline V gene encodes CDR1 SGHAT and CDR2 FQDESV (reference sequence). CDR3 sequence: CASRTGTEDTEAFF. For the CDR3, the DNA is TGTGCCAGCAGAACCGGGACAGAGGACACTGAAGCTTTCTTT.

This clone has just a few counts. The rearrangement links TRBV5-1 to TRBJ1-3, with 7 bases lining up with TRBD1. V lost 3 bases to trimming and J lost 2 bases; unmatched junction nucleotides: 5. This CDR3 spans 15 amino acids. Looked up from germline, CDR1 is SGHRS and CDR2 is YFSETQ. As DNA, the CDR3 is TGCGCCAGCAGCTCTGACAGGGATACTGGAAACACCATATATTTT. Its translation: CASSSDRDTGNTIYF.

The V and J genes are TRBV6-4 and TRBJ2-5; D might be TRBD2 (5 bases). Germline CDR1 MRHNA, CDR2 SNTAGT. This CDR3 is 15 amino acids long. The V gene lost 2 bases and the J gene lost 3 bases, with 13 bases spanning the gap. The CDR3 protein is CASSDPRAEKETQYF. Here the CDR3 DNA reads TGTGCCAGCAGTGACCCCAGAGCGGAGAAAGAGACCCAGTACTTC.

The CDR3 reads CASSFQGGVNQPQHF. The CDR3 DNA follows: TGTGCCAGCAGTTTTCAAGGAGGAGTCAATCAGCCCCAGCATTTT. This chain connects TRBV27 to TRBJ1-5, with unresolved D. The CDR3 totals 15 residues. Germline assignment: CDR1 MNHEY and CDR2 SMNVEV (reference sequence). V lost 3 bases to trimming and J lost 3 bases, with 12 bases between them.

This chain joins TRBV9 and TRBJ2-7, with a possible D match to TRBD2 (6 bases). Germline-derived CDR1 and CDR2 are SGDLS and YYNGEE. This CDR3 is built from 14 residues. Trimming pared 4 bases from V and 4 bases from J, leaving 15 bases between. DNA of the CDR3: TGTGCCAGCAGCCCGCGGGACGAGATATACGAGCAGTACTTC. As protein: CASSPRDEIYEQYF.

The chain combines TRBV7-9 with TRBJ1-1, with D perhaps matching TRBD1 (6 bases). The V gene's germline CDR1 is SEHNR and CDR2 FQNEAQ (reference sequence). The CDR3 is 17 residues long. Deletions cut 5 bases from V and 4 bases from J, with 23 bases between. CDR3 amino acids: CASSGGAELLMGTEAFF. CDR3 nucleotides: TGTGCCAGCAGCGGGGGGGCAGAGCTACTTATGGGCACTGAAGCTTTCTTT.

A note on this clone: Additional DNA sequences in this sample encode the identical CDR3. This sequence joins TRBV19 and TRBJ2-7, with TRBD1 identical over 7 bases. V lost 4 bases to trimming and J lost 4 bases; unmatched junction nucleotides: 4. Germline-derived CDR1 and CDR2 are LNHDA and SQIVND (reference sequence). CDR3 length: 13 residues. The CDR3 nucleotides are TGTGCCAGTAGTAGCGCAGGGGGATACGAGCAGTACTTC. This codes for CASSSAGGYEQYF.

The V and J genes are TRBV27 and TRBJ2-5, with D perhaps TRBD2 (7 bases). The length of the CDR3 is 16 residues. Trimming took off 3 bases at V and 1 base at J, with 15 bases between the two ends. Germline assignment: CDR1 MNHEY and CDR2 SMNVEV (reference sequence). CDR3 protein: CASSLGGLYPQETQYF. The CDR3 DNA is TGTGCCAGCAGTTTGGGGGGGCTATATCCCCAAGAGACCCAGTACTTC.

The chain joins TRBV5-5 to TRBJ2-7, with D maybe TRBD1 (6 bases). There are 14 residues in the CDR3. Germline V gene sequence: CDR1 SGHKS, CDR2 YYEKEE (reference sequence). V was shortened by 2 bases and J by 4 bases, with 13 bases between the two germline ends. The CDR3 spells CASSFVGALYEQYF. The DNA for the CDR3 is TGTGCCAGCAGCTTCGTGGGGGCGTTATACGAGCAGTACTTC. Looking up the rest from reference TRBV5-5 and TRBJ2-7 gives the full variable domain: DAGVTQSPTHLIKTRGQQVTLRCSPISGHKSVSWYQQVLGQGPQFIFQYYEKEERGRGNFPDRFSARQFPNYSSELNVNALLLGDSALYLCASSFVGALYEQYFGPGTRLTVT.

As regards this clone: The identical CDR3 is also encoded by other nucleotide sequences in the sample. The J gene is TRBJ1-1, the V gene TRBV7-3; D is perhaps TRBD1 (6 bases). The CDR3 has 13 amino acids. From germline, CDR1 is SGHTA and CDR2 FQGTGA. V lost 5 bases, J lost 3 bases, and 10 bases lay in between. The CDR3 here is CASSPRGDTEAFF. The DNA for the CDR3 is TGTGCCAGCAGCCCCAGGGGAGACACTGAAGCTTTCTTT.

The rearrangement uses TRBV11-2 and TRBJ1-2, with D perhaps TRBD1 (6 bases). V was shortened by 1 base and J by 4 bases, with 13 bases between the two germline ends. Germline V CDR1 and CDR2: SGHAT, FQNNGV. This CDR3 region has 15 residues. CDR3 in amino acids: CASSLGGGGGYGYTF. The CDR3 DNA follows: TGTGCCAGCAGCTTAGGGGGAGGGGGAGGCTATGGCTACACCTTC. Together with reference TRBV11-2 and TRBJ1-2, the CDR3 gives the full variable domain: EAGVAQSPRYKIIEKRQSVAFWCNPISGHATLYWYQQILGQGPKLLIQFQNNGVVDDSQLPKDRFSAERLKGVDSTLKIQPAKLEDSAVYLCASSLGGGGGYGYTFGSGTRLTVV.

This chain uses TRBV30 with TRBJ1-1; 7 bases map to TRBD1. There are 16 residues in the CDR3. Germline loops: CDR1 GTSNPN, CDR2 SVGIG (reference sequence). J lost 5 bases, V lost 3 bases, and 15 bases had no gene match. Here the CDR3 reads CAWSPGGEGAGTEAFF. As DNA, the CDR3 is TGTGCCTGGAGCCCAGGGGGAGAGGGGGCTGGAACTGAAGCTTTCTTT.

This chain uses TRBV7-6 with TRBJ2-2; D might be TRBD1 (6 bases). CDR3 size: 14 residues. Trimming pared 6 bases from V and 1 base from J, leaving 9 bases between. Germline assignment: CDR1 SGHVS and CDR2 FNYEAQ. The CDR3 reads CASRSTGNTGELFF. The CDR3, as DNA: TGTGCCAGCAGGTCGACAGGGAACACCGGGGAGCTGTTTTTT.

This chain joins TRBV9 and TRBJ2-7; possible D gene TRBD2, 6 bases. This CDR3 has 13 residues. The germline V and J ends were trimmed by 0 bases and 6 bases, with 10 bases remaining between them. Germline values: CDR1 SGDLS, CDR2 YYNGEE. DNA for the CDR3: TGTGCCAGCAGCGTAGCTGGAGGGAGCGAGCAGTACTTC. Amino acids: CASSVAGGSEQYF.

This clone has a handful of counts. The J gene is TRBJ2-3, the V gene TRBV6-6, with D perhaps matching TRBD1 (8 bases). Deletions cut 6 bases from V and 9 bases from J, with 22 bases between. CDR1 MNHNY and CDR2 SVGAGI come from the germline V gene (reference sequence). The CDR3 length is 15 residues. In DNA, the CDR3 is TGTGCCAGCAGGGGAGACAGGGGCCCGCGGGGGACGCAGTATTTT. It translates to CASRGDRGPRGTQYF.